At least ten counts were recorded for the clone carrying this T cell receptor (beta chain). Its target is not known. Construction of the TCR beta libraries employed iRepertoire HTBI primers in conjunction with Arm-PCR of CDR3 regions. TCRdb redid the calling of the multiplex PCR reads with MiXCR, one entry per CDR3 protein. Of 450,000 or so distinct CDR3 sequences listed, about a fifth are singletons. The record originates from a study of regulatory T cells in long-lasting Graves disease. Overall study results and limits: Study was limited to peripheral blood, excluding thyroid tissue.

The time point denotes: persistent/refractory GD, antithyroid drugs over 5 years with positive TRAb. Scientists built the TCR library using RNA that was extracted from PBMCs. The CDR3 consists of 15 residues. V lost 3 bases, J lost 4 bases, and 10 bases lay in between. Germline V gene lookup returns CDR1 MDHEN and CDR2 SYDVKM. The starting material was peripheral blood mononuclear cells (PBMCs), obtained when the disease was refractory, from a patient treated with antithyroid drugs. The source is a female donor with Graves disease. V gene TRBV28 combines with J gene TRBJ1-6; D is undetermined. The CDR3 nucleotides read TGTGCCAGCAGTTTCGCCGGAGTTTATAATTCACCCCTCCACTTT. Protein product: CASSFAGVYNSPLHF.